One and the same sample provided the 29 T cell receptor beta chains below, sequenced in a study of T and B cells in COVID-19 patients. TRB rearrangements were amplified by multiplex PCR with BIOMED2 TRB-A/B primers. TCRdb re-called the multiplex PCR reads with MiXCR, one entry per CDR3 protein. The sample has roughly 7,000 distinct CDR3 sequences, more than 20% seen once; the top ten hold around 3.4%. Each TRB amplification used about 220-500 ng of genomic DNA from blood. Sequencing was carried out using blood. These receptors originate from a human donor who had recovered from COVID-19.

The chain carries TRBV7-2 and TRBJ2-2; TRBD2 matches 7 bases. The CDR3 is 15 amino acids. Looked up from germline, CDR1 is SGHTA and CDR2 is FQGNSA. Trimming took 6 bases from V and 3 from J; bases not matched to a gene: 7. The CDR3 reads CASRPGGSDTGELFF. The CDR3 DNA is TGTGCCAGCAGACCCGGGGGGTCGGACACCGGGGAGCTGTTTTTT.

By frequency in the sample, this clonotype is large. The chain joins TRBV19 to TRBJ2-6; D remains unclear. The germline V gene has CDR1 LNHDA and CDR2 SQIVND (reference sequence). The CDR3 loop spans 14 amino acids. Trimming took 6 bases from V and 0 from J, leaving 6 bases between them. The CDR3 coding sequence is TGTGCCAGTAGACTCATCTCTGGGGCCAACGTCCTGACTTTC. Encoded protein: CASRLISGANVLTF.

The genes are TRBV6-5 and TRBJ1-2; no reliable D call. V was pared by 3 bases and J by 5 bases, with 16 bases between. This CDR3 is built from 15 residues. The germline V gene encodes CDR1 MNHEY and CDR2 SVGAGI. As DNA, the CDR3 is TGTGCCAGCAGTTATTCTGAAGGGCCTGGGTATGGCTACACCTTC. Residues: CASSYSEGPGYGYTF.

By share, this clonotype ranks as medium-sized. CDR3 protein: CASSQGQGRTGELFF. The CDR3 DNA reads as TGTGCCAGCAGTCAGGGACAGGGACGCACCGGGGAGCTGTTTTTT. The J gene is TRBJ2-2, the V gene TRBV6-1; 9 bases map to TRBD1. The CDR3 is 15 residues long. J gave up 4 bases and V 5 bases, and 5 bases lay outside the gene matches. Germline V lookup: CDR1 MNHNS, CDR2 SASEGT.

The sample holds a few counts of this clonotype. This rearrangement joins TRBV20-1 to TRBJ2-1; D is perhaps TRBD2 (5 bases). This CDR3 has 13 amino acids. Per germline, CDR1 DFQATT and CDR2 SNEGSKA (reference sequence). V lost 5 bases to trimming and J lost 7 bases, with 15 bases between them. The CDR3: CSAADWPSNEQFF. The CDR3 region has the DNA TGCAGTGCTGCGGACTGGCCTAGTAATGAGCAGTTCTTC.

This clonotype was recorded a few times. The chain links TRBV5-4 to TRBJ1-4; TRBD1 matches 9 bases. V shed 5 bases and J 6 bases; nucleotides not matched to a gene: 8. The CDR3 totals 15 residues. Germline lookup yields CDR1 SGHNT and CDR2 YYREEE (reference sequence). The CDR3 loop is CASSDKRDRDEKLFF. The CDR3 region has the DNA TGTGCCAGCAGTGATAAGAGGGACAGGGATGAAAAACTGTTTTTT.

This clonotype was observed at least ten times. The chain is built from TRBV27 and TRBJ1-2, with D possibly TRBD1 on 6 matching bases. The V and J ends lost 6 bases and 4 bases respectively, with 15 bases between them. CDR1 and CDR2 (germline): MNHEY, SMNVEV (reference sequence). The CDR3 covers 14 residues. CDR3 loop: CASSPQGLIYGYTF. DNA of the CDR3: TGTGCCAGCAGCCCACAGGGACTAATCTATGGCTACACCTTC.

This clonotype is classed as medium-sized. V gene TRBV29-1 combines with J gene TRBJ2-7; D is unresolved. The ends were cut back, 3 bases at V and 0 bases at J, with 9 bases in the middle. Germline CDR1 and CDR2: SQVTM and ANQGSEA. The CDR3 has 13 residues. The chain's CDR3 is CSVDSGNSYEQYF. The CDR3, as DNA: TGCAGCGTTGACTCGGGCAACTCCTACGAGCAGTACTTC.

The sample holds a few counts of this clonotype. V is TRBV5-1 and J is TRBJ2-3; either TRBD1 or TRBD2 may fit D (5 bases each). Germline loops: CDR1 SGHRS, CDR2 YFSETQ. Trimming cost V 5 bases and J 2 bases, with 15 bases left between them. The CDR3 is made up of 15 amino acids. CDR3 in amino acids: CASRRRDGNTDTQYF. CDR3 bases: TGCGCCAGCAGGAGACGGGACGGAAACACAGATACGCAGTATTTT.

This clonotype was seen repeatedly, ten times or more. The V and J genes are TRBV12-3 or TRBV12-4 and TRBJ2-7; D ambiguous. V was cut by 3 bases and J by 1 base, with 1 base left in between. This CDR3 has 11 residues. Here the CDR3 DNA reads TGTGCCAGCAGTTTTTCCTACGAGCAGTACTTC. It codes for CASSFSYEQYF.

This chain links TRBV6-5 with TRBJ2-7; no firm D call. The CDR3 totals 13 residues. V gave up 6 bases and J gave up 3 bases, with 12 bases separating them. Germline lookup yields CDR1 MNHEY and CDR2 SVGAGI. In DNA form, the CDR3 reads TGTGCCAGCAGGGAGAGACGGAACTACGAGCAGTACTTC. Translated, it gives CASRERRNYEQYF.

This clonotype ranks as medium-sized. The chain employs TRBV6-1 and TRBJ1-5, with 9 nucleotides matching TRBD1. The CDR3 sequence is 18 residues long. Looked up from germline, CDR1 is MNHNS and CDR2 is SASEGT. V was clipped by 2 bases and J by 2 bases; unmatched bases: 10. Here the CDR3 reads CASSESGQGGSGNQPQHF. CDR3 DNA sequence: TGTGCCAGCAGTGAATCGGGACAGGGCGGTAGTGGCAATCAGCCCCAGCATTTT.

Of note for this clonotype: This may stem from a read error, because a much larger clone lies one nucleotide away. CDR3 nucleotide sequence: TGTGCCAGCGGCTTGGACGGGGAGACCCAGTACTTC. It yields the protein CASGLDGETQYF. The chain employs TRBV5-4 and TRBJ2-5; D gene uncertain. The CDR3 length is 12 residues. Germline loops: CDR1 SGHNT, CDR2 YYREEE (reference sequence).

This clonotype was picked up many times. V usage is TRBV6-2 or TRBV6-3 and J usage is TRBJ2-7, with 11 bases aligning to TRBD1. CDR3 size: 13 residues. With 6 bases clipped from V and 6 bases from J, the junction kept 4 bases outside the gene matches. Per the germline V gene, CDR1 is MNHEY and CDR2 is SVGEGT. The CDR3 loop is CASSGQGASEQYF. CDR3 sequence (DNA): TGTGCCAGCAGCGGACAGGGGGCTTCCGAGCAGTACTTC.

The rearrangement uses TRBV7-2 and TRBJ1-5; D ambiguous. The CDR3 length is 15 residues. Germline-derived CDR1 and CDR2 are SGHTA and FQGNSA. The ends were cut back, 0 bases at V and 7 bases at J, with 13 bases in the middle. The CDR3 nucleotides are TGTGCCAGCAGCTTAGCCTCTGGGCCAAGCCAGCCCCAGCATTTT. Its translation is CASSLASGPSQPQHF.

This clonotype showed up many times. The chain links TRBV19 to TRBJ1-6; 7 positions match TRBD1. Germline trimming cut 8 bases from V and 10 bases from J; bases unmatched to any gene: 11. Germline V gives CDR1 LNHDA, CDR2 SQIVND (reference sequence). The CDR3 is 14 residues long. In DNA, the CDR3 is TGTGCCAGTGCGCAGGGGGAAAGAGGGTCACCCCTCCACTTT. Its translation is CASAQGERGSPLHF.

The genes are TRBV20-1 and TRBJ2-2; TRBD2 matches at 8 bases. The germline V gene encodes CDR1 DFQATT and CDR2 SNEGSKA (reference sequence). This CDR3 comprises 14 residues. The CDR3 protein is CGSSGPANTGELFF. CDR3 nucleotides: TGCGGGTCTAGCGGGCCGGCGAACACCGGGGAGCTGTTTTTT.

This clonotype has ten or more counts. DNA for the CDR3: TGTGCCAGCAGTGAAGGTAGCGGGCCATACAATGAGCAGTTCTTC. Translation: CASSEGSGPYNEQFF. V is TRBV6-1 and J is TRBJ2-1; 7 bases map to TRBD2. CDR3 length equals 15 residues. Germline lookup yields CDR1 MNHNS and CDR2 SASEGT. After removal of 1 base from V and 4 bases from J, the junction contained 4 bases not matched to a gene.

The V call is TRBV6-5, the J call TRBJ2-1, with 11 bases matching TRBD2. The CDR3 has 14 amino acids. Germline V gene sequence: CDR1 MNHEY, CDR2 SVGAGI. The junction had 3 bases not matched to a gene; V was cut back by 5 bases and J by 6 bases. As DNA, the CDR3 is TGTGCCAGCAGTCAGACTAGCGGGGTCAATGAGCAGTTCTTC. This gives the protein CASSQTSGVNEQFF.

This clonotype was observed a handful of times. The CDR3 spells CASSLSNSIYEQYF. DNA for the CDR3: TGCGCCAGCAGCTTGTCAAACAGTATCTACGAGCAGTACTTC. V gene TRBV5-1 combines with J gene TRBJ2-7; D ambiguous. V lost 1 base to trimming and J lost 3 bases, with 11 bases between them. Germline loops: CDR1 SGHRS, CDR2 YFSETQ. This CDR3 has 14 amino acids. Full variable domain (outside the CDR3, taken from reference TRBV5-1 and TRBJ2-7): KAGVTQTPRYLIKTRGQQVTLSCSPISGHRSVSWYQQTPGQGLQFLFEYFSETQRNKGNFPGRFSGRQFSNSRSEMNVSTLELGDSALYLCASSLSNSIYEQYFGPGTRLTVT.

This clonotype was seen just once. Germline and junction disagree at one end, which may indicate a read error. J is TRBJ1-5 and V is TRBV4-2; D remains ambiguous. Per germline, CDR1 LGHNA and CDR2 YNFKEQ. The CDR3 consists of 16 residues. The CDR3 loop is CASSQDGGQGNQPQHF. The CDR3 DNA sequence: TGCGCCAGCAGCCAAGATGGTGGGCAGGGCAATCAGCCCCAGCATTTT.

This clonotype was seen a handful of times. CDR3 DNA: TGCGCCAGCAGCCTGGGGGGACGCGCGATGGATGGCTACACCTTC. This codes for CASSLGGRAMDGYTF. The chain links TRBV5-1 to TRBJ1-2; maybe TRBD1 (5 bases). The germline V gene encodes CDR1 SGHRS and CDR2 YFSETQ. V was clipped by 4 bases and J by 6 bases, with 19 bases between them. This CDR3 has 15 residues.

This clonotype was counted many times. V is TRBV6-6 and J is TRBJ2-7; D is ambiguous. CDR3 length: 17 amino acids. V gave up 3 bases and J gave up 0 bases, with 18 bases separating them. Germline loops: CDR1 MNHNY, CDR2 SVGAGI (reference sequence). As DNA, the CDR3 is TGTGCCAGCAGTTATAATGTAGGACCCGAGAGCTCCTACGAGCAGTACTTC. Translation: CASSYNVGPESSYEQYF.

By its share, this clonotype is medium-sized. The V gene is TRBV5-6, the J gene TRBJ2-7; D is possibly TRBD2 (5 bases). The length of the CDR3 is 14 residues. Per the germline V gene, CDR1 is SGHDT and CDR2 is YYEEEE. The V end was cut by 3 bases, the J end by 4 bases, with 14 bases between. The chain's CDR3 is CASSSYGNTYEQYF. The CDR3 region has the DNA TGTGCCAGCAGCTCATACGGGAATACTTACGAGCAGTACTTC.

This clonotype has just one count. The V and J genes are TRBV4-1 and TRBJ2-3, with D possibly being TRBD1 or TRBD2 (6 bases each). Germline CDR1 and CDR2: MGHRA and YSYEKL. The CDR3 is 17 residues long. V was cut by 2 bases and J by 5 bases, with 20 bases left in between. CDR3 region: CASSQSEGGKRVDTQYF. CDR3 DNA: TGCGCCAGCAGCCAATCCGAGGGGGGTAAAAGGGTAGATACGCAGTATTTT.

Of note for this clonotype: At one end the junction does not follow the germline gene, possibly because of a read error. In DNA, the CDR3 is TGTGCCAGCAGTTTAGCGACAGGACCTGAGGCTTTCTTT. This codes for CASSLATGPEAFF. The chain recombines TRBV12-3 or TRBV12-4 with TRBJ1-1, with D maybe TRBD1 (6 bases). The CDR3 length is 13 residues.

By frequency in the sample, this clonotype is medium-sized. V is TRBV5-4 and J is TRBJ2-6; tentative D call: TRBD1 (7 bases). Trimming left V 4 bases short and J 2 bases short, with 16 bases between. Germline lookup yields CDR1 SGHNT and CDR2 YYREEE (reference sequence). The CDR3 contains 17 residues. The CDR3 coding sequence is TGTGCCAGCAGCCCGGGGGACGACAGGGCTGGGGCCAACGTCCTGACTTTC. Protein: CASSPGDDRAGANVLTF.

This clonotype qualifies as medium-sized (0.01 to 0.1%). In nucleotides, the CDR3 is TGTGCCAGCAGCTCCTACAGGGGTGGGGATGAAAAACTGTTTTTT. Its translation: CASSSYRGGDEKLFF. The chain employs TRBV5-4 and TRBJ1-4; 7 bases match TRBD1. The CDR3 sequence is 15 residues long. Germline loops: CDR1 SGHNT, CDR2 YYREEE (reference sequence). V gave up 3 bases and J gave up 6 bases; unmatched junction bases: 8.

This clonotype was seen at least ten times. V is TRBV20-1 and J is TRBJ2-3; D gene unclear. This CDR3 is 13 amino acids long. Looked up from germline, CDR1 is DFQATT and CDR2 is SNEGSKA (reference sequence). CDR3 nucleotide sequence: TGCAGCGGTGGTAGGACGATCACAGATACGCAGTATTTT. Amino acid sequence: CSGGRTITDTQYF.